These T cell receptor beta chains were read from a single sample in a study of blood T cell repertoires in COVID-19. Libraries were prepared by immunoSEQ multiplex PCR; TCRdb keeps only in-frame clonotypes and omits some of them. The profile shows 150,000 to 200,000 clones, 86% of them singletons. The sample taken for sequencing was peripheral blood. The receptors shown here come from a woman aged 80 or older in a cohort sampled during active or convalescent COVID-19. Both conserved end residues are part of each CDR3. The order of the fields is V gene, D gene, clone size, J gene, CDR3 DNA, CDR3 protein. D genes are given only for firm matches. Clone sizes are given selectively: once, few, many, or a class where the clone is expanded.

>TRBV11-2|NA|few|TRBJ2-3
TGTGCCAGCAGCTTAGATCAGGGTCACACAGATACGCAGTATTTT
CASSLDQGHTDTQYF
>TRBV10-3|TRBD2|once|TRBJ2-3
TGTGCCACTACAACTAGCGGGAGTACAGATACGCAGTATTTT
CATTTSGSTDTQYF
>TRBV6-5|TRBD2|NA|TRBJ2-3
TGTGCCAGCATTGGACTAGCGGGAGGGGCAGATACGCAGTATTTT
CASIGLAGGADTQYF
>TRBV7-2|NA|once|TRBJ2-2
TGTGCCAGCAGCCCCCGTGCTACAGACACCGGGGAGCTGTTTTTT
CASSPRATDTGELFF
>TRBV10-1|TRBD2|few|TRBJ2-3
TGCGCCAGCAGTGAGGCCTCGCCAGCGGGAGCAGATACGCAGTATTTT
CASSEASPAGADTQYF
>TRBV10-3|NA|NA|TRBJ1-2
TGTGCCATCAGTTCGACTGAACAGGGAACTAACTATGGCTACACCTTC
CAISSTEQGTNYGYTF
>TRBV11-3|NA|NA|TRBJ2-3
TGTGCCAGCAGCTCGAGGGTATCAGATACGCAGTATTTT
CASSSRVSDTQYF
>TRBV28|NA|NA|TRBJ1-1
TGTGCCAGCAGCACTACTCCGAGTCATACCGCTGAAGCTTTCTTT
CASSTTPSHTAEAFF
>TRBV5-6|NA|NA|TRBJ2-3
TGTGCCAGCAGCTTGGATTTGGTAGACACAGATACGCAGTATTTT
CASSLDLVDTDTQYF
>TRBV19|NA|NA|TRBJ2-4
TGTGCCAGTAGCAACATGGGCAGGGGAGCCAAAAACATTCAGTACTTC
CASSNMGRGAKNIQYF
>TRBV11-2|NA|NA|TRBJ2-3
TGTGCCAGCAGCCCAGGGACTTTTTCTAGCACAGATACGCAGTATTTT
CASSPGTFSSTDTQYF
>TRBV11-3|NA|few|TRBJ1-1
TGTGCCAGCACAGGGGATCTGGGTTTGAACACTGAAGCTTTCTTT
CASTGDLGLNTEAFF
>TRBV5-1|NA|once|TRBJ2-1
TGCGCCAGCAGCTTTTTGGCGCGGAATGAGCAGTTCTTC
CASSFLARNEQFF
>TRBV4-1|TRBD1|NA|TRBJ1-1
TGCGCCAGCAGCCAAGTGTATCGGGACAGGGGCCCTGGGGCGGCTTTCTTT
CASSQVYRDRGPGAAFF